The next 26 T cell receptor beta chains were all read from a single sample in a study of shared clonotypes between healthy human individuals. Profiled with immunoSEQ multiplex PCR; TCRdb holds only in-frame clones, not every one. This table holds about a million clones, around three quarters found once. Source material: memory CD4+ T cells sorted from blood. Subset meaning: CD45RA-negative fraction. These receptors came from a man aged 18 to 35 in good health.

In DNA form, the CDR3 reads TGTGCCAGCAGTTCACCTTGGACGGGTAACTATGGCTACACCTTC. Translation gives CASSSPWTGNYGYTF. This chain links TRBV28 with TRBJ1-2; D gene unclear. In germline, CDR1 is MDHEN, CDR2 SYDVKM. V gave up 4 bases and J gave up 1 base, with 13 bases separating them. CDR3 size: 15 residues.

The chain has TRBV10-3 and TRBJ2-7; no definite D call. Trimming shortened V by 6 bases and J by 3 bases, and 12 bases separated the two germline ends. The CDR3 sequence is 13 residues long. CDR1 is ENHRY and CDR2 is SYGVKD in the germline V gene. The CDR3 sequence: CAISKKDLYEQYF. In nucleotides, the CDR3 is TGTGCCATCAGCAAGAAAGACCTCTACGAGCAGTACTTC.

The chain couples TRBV10-3 to TRBJ1-2; possible D gene TRBD1, 6 bases. This CDR3 contains 14 residues. In germline, CDR1 is ENHRY, CDR2 SYGVKD. V was cut by 5 bases and J by 4 bases, with 14 bases left in between. This CDR3 is CAISTGSDSYGYTF. In DNA, the CDR3 is TGTGCCATCAGTACAGGGTCCGACAGCTATGGCTACACCTTC.

Only one count was recorded for this clone. The genes are TRBV7-6 and TRBJ2-3; D unresolved. V was trimmed by 5 bases and J by 0 bases, leaving 9 bases between them. CDR1 SGHVS and CDR2 FNYEAQ come from the germline V gene. This CDR3 is 14 amino acids long. CDR3 coding DNA: TGTGCCAGCAGCATCATGCATAGCACAGATACGCAGTATTTT. Translating it yields CASSIMHSTDTQYF.

This chain uses TRBV25-1 with TRBJ2-5; 7 bases are shared with TRBD2. CDR1 MGHDK and CDR2 SYGVNS come from the germline V gene. This CDR3 spans 15 amino acids. V lost 0 bases to trimming and J lost 4 bases; unmatched junction nucleotides: 5. This chain's CDR3 is CASSEYRTRGETQYF. The CDR3 coding sequence is TGTGCCAGCAGTGAATATAGGACTAGAGGAGAGACCCAGTACTTC.

The chain recombines TRBV5-1 with TRBJ2-7; D not resolved. The V end lost 0 bases, the J end lost 5 bases, and 12 bases lay between the germline ends. Germline CDR1 is SGHRS and CDR2 is YFSETQ. This CDR3 region has 14 residues. This CDR3 is CASSLGSAVDEQYF. The CDR3 DNA is TGCGCCAGCAGCTTGGGGTCGGCCGTGGACGAGCAGTACTTC.

Notes on this clone: This specimen includes other DNA sequences encoding the same CDR3. The chain joins TRBV18 to TRBJ2-7, with no clear D. Germline V CDR1 and CDR2: KGHSH, LQKENI. The CDR3 contains 12 residues. The V end lost 2 bases, the J end lost 2 bases, and 4 bases lay between the germline ends. CDR3 nucleotide sequence: TGTGCCAGCTCACCAAACACCTACGAGCAGTACTTC. Its protein product is CASSPNTYEQYF.

This rearrangement joins TRBV10-3 to TRBJ2-1, with 10 bases aligning to TRBD1. CDR1 is ENHRY, CDR2 SYGVKD, per germline. The CDR3 length is 15 residues. The J segment lost 7 bases and the V segment lost 3 bases, leaving 6 bases of the junction unmatched. CDR3 residues: CAISDRGQGFNEQFF. In DNA, the CDR3 is TGTGCCATCAGTGATCGGGGACAGGGGTTTAATGAGCAGTTCTTC.

The chain links TRBV7-9 to TRBJ1-1; D perhaps matches TRBD1 (5 bases). There are 18 residues in the CDR3. The germline V gene has CDR1 SEHNR and CDR2 FQNEAQ (reference sequence). Trimming took off 2 bases at V and 4 bases at J, with 23 bases between the two ends. The chain's CDR3 is CASSLYRGGDPYSTEAFF. For the CDR3, the DNA is TGTGCCAGCAGCTTATATCGGGGCGGGGATCCCTACTCCACTGAAGCTTTCTTT.

The V and J genes are TRBV19 and TRBJ1-5, with 7 bases identical to TRBD1. Germline V gives CDR1 LNHDA, CDR2 SQIVND (reference sequence). Losses at the gene ends were 1 base for V and 1 base for J; bases not matched to a gene: 7. The CDR3 totals 17 residues. The CDR3 sequence: CASSIGGGGKSNQPQHF. The CDR3 coding sequence is TGTGCCAGTAGTATAGGAGGAGGGGGCAAAAGCAATCAGCCCCAGCATTTT. Full variable domain (remainder filled in from reference TRBV19 and TRBJ1-5): DGGITQSPKYLFRKEGQNVTLSCEQNLNHDAMYWYRQDPGQGLRLIYYSQIVNDFQKGDIAEGYSVSREKKESFPLTVTSAQKNPTAFYLCASSIGGGGKSNQPQHFGDGTRLSIL.

Points on this clone: Other nucleotide sequences from this sample produce the same CDR3. The chain recombines TRBV5-4 with TRBJ1-2; 9 positions agree with TRBD1. CDR1 is SGHNT, CDR2 YYREEE, per germline (reference sequence). The CDR3 loop spans 16 amino acids. V dropped 0 bases and J dropped 2; count of bases not matched to a gene: 5. The CDR3 DNA reads as TGTGCCAGCAGCTTGGCCGGGGGACAGGGCAACTATGGCTACACCTTC. Translated: CASSLAGGQGNYGYTF.

The chain joins TRBV7-6 to TRBJ2-3; 7 bases fit TRBD2. Germline loops: CDR1 SGHVS, CDR2 FNYEAQ. The CDR3 sequence is 16 residues long. V lost 2 bases and J lost 3; bases outside the gene matches: 8. The CDR3: CASSLMSAGATDTQYF. CDR3 DNA: TGTGCCAGCAGCTTAATGTCCGCGGGAGCGACAGATACGCAGTATTTT.

This clone was detected once. The chain combines TRBV19 with TRBJ1-4; 8 nucleotides line up with TRBD1. The CDR3 spans 14 residues. Germline trimming cut 4 bases from V and 7 bases from J; bases unmatched to any gene: 5. CDR1 and CDR2 from the germline V gene are LNHDA and SQIVND (reference sequence). The CDR3 protein is CASSRGQGGEKLFF. The CDR3 nucleotides read TGTGCCAGTAGTAGAGGACAGGGAGGTGAAAAACTGTTTTTT.

The V and J genes are TRBV6-1 and TRBJ2-7; 8 nucleotides align to TRBD2. Germline loops: CDR1 MNHNS, CDR2 SASEGT. With 8 bases clipped from V and 0 bases from J, the junction kept 9 bases outside the gene matches. The CDR3 totals 15 residues. The CDR3 coding sequence is TGTGCCAGCGGACCCCAAGCGGGAGCCTCCTACGAGCAGTACTTC. Its protein is CASGPQAGASYEQYF.

This clone was seen only a few times. CDR3 in DNA: TGTGCCAGCGGGATGGACAGGGACTATGGCTACACCTTC. This gives the protein CASGMDRDYGYTF. This sequence joins TRBV28 and TRBJ1-2; TRBD1 matches at 8 bases. There are 13 residues in the CDR3. Germline assignment: CDR1 MDHEN and CDR2 SYDVKM. The J segment lost 3 bases and the V segment lost 8 bases, leaving 5 bases of the junction unmatched.

This chain uses TRBV19 with TRBJ2-1, with 7 bases fitting TRBD2. CDR3 length: 15 amino acids. Germline V gene lookup returns CDR1 LNHDA and CDR2 SQIVND (reference sequence). V shed 7 bases and J 8 bases; nucleotides not matched to a gene: 14. The CDR3 region is CASIPPAGEGYEQFF. In DNA form, the CDR3 reads TGTGCCAGTATCCCCCCTGCGGGAGAGGGCTATGAGCAGTTCTTC.

The J gene is TRBJ2-1, the V gene TRBV5-1; perhaps TRBD1 as D (6 bases). CDR1 and CDR2 (germline): SGHRS, YFSETQ. This CDR3 contains 13 residues. Trimming removed 4 bases from V and 9 bases from J, with 14 bases in between. In nucleotides, the CDR3 is TGCGCCAGCAGCCCCGGACAGTCTTTTGAGCAGTTCTTC. It translates to CASSPGQSFEQFF.

This clone was counted a single time. V and J are TRBV11-2 and TRBJ2-7; 7 bases fit TRBD2. Trimming cost V 1 base and J 2 bases; bases outside gene matches: 5. The CDR3 consists of 15 residues. Germline CDR1 and CDR2: SGHAT and FQNNGV. Written as DNA, the CDR3 is TGTGCCAGCAGCTTAGTTTTGGGAGGGACCTACGAGCAGTACTTC. Its translation: CASSLVLGGTYEQYF.

This clone was detected only a few times. This chain connects TRBV5-1 to TRBJ1-5; perhaps TRBD1 as D (5 bases). The CDR3 spans 15 residues. Trimming took 2 bases from V and 6 from J, leaving 15 bases between them. The germline V gene has CDR1 SGHRS and CDR2 YFSETQ. The CDR3 here is CASSFKGERGQPQHF. CDR3 nucleotide sequence: TGCGCCAGCAGCTTCAAAGGGGAAAGGGGTCAGCCCCAGCATTTT. The full variable domain, with the rest looked up from reference TRBV5-1 and TRBJ1-5, is KAGVTQTPRYLIKTRGQQVTLSCSPISGHRSVSWYQQTPGQGLQFLFEYFSETQRNKGNFPGRFSGRQFSNSRSEMNVSTLELGDSALYLCASSFKGERGQPQHFGDGTRLSIL.

The chain is built from TRBV4-3 and TRBJ2-1; the match to TRBD1 covers 10 bases. This CDR3 comprises 15 residues. V lost 5 bases, J lost 3 bases, and 4 bases stayed unmatched. The germline V gene has CDR1 LGHNA and CDR2 YSLEER. The CDR3 region is CASSYGTGDYNEQFF. CDR3 DNA sequence: TGCGCCAGCAGCTACGGGACAGGGGACTACAATGAGCAGTTCTTC.

This sequence joins TRBV11-2 and TRBJ2-7; D unresolved. The V gene lost 1 base and the J gene lost 1 base, with 11 bases spanning the gap. The germline V gene encodes CDR1 SGHAT and CDR2 FQNNGV. The CDR3 sequence is 15 residues long. The CDR3: CASSLARSRSYEQYF. CDR3 bases: TGTGCCAGCAGCTTAGCCCGTTCTAGATCCTACGAGCAGTACTTC.

This clone was recorded only once. The J gene is TRBJ1-5, the V gene TRBV28; no reliable D call. Trimming cost V 10 bases and J 0 bases, with 25 bases left between them. Germline values: CDR1 MDHEN, CDR2 SYDVKM. CDR3 length equals 18 residues. The CDR3 region has the DNA TGTGCCACCTCAAAATCGCTCGGGAATCCATATAGCAATCAGCCCCAGCATTTT. Its protein product is CATSKSLGNPYSNQPQHF. The whole variable domain, filled in from reference TRBV28 and TRBJ1-5, reads DVKVTQSSRYLVKRTGEKVFLECVQDMDHENMFWYRQDPGLGLRLIYFSYDVKMKEKGDIPEGYSVSREKKERFSLILESASTNQTSMYLCATSKSLGNPYSNQPQHFGDGTRLSIL.

This clone was observed a few times. The chain recombines TRBV30 with TRBJ2-7; a weak D match, TRBD2 (5 bases). The CDR3 sequence is 12 residues long. Germline V lookup: CDR1 GTSNPN, CDR2 SVGIG (reference sequence). Trimming stripped 2 bases from V and 2 bases from J, with 7 bases between. CDR3 in amino acids: CAWSMRAYEQYF. As DNA, the CDR3 is TGTGCCTGGAGTATGCGGGCCTACGAGCAGTACTTC.

J is TRBJ2-3 and V is TRBV18; maybe TRBD1 (5 bases). V was cut by 2 bases and J by 1 base, with 7 bases left in between. Germline V gene sequence: CDR1 KGHSH, CDR2 LQKENI. CDR3 length: 14 amino acids. DNA for the CDR3: TGTGCCAGCTCACCATTACAGGGCACAGATACGCAGTATTTT. This translates into CASSPLQGTDTQYF.

This rearrangement joins TRBV5-1 to TRBJ2-7, with 8 bases identical to TRBD2. Germline V gives CDR1 SGHRS, CDR2 YFSETQ. CDR3 length: 14 amino acids. V was pared by 4 bases and J by 2 bases, with 5 bases of the junction left unmatched. The CDR3 DNA reads as TGCGCCAGCAGCCTTCGGGAGGGACCCTACGAGCAGTACTTC. It codes for CASSLREGPYEQYF.

The chain couples TRBV9 to TRBJ2-7; D remains unclear. Germline V gene data show CDR1 as SGDLS and CDR2 as YYNGEE. The CDR3 spans 14 residues. Trimming pared 0 bases from V and 2 bases from J, leaving 9 bases between. For the CDR3, the DNA is TGTGCCAGCAGCGTAGGGGTAGAGACCTACGAGCAGTACTTC. This encodes CASSVGVETYEQYF.